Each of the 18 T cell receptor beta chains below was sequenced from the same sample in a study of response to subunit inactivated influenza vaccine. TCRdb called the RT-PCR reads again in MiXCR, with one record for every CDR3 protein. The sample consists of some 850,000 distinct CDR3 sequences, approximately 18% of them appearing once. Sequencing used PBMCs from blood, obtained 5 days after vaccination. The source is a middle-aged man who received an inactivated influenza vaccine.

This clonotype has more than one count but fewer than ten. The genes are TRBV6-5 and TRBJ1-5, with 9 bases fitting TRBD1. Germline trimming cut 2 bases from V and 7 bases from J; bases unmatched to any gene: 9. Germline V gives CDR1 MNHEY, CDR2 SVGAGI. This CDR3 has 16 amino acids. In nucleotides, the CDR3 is TGTGCCAGCAGTTACGGGTCGGGGACAGGGTACCAGCCCCAGCATTTT. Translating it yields CASSYGSGTGYQPQHF.

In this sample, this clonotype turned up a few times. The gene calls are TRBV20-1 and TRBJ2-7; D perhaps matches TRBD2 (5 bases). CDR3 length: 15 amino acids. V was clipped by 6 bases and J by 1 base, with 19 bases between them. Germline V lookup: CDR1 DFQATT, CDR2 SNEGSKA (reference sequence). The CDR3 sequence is CSAKPDGGRSYEQYF. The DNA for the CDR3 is TGCAGTGCCAAGCCCGACGGAGGTCGGTCCTACGAGCAGTACTTC.

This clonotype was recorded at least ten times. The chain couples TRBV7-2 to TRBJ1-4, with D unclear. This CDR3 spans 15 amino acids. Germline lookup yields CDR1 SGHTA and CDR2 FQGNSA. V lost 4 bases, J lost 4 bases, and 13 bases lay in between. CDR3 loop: CASSSRGGSNEKLFF. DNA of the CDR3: TGTGCCAGCAGCTCCCGCGGAGGGAGTAATGAAAAACTGTTTTTT.

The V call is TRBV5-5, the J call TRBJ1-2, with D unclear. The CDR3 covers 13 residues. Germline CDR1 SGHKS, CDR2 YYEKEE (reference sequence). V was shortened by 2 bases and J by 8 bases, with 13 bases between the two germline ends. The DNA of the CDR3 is TGTGCCAGCAGCTTCTTAGAGCAAACGGGCTACACCTTC. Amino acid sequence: CASSFLEQTGYTF.

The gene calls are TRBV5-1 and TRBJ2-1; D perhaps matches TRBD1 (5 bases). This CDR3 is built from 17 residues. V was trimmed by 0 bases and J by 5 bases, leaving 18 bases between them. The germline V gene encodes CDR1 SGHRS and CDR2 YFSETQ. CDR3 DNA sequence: TGCGCCAGCAGCTTGGCTCAGGGCGGATACAGAGACAATGAGCAGTTCTTC. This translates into CASSLAQGGYRDNEQFF.

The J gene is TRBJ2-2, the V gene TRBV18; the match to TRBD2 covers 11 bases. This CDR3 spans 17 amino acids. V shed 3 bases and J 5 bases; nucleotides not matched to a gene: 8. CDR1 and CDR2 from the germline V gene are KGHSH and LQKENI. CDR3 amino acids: CASSPSVAGGPTGELFF. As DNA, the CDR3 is TGTGCCAGCTCACCTTCAGTAGCGGGAGGGCCGACCGGGGAGCTGTTTTTT.

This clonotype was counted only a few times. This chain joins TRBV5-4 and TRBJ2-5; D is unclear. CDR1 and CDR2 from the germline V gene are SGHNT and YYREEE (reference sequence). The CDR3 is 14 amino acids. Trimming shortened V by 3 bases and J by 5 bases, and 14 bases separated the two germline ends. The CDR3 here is CASSSGRGRETQYF. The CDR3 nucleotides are TGTGCCAGCAGCTCGGGTCGCGGTAGGGAGACCCAGTACTTC.

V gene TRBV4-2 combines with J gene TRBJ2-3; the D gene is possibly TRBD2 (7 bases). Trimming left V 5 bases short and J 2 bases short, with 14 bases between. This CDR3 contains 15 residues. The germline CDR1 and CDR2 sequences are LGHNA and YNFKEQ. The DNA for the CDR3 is TGTGCCAGCAGCGGGGGGCGGGGGTCCACAGATACGCAGTATTTT. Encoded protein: CASSGGRGSTDTQYF.

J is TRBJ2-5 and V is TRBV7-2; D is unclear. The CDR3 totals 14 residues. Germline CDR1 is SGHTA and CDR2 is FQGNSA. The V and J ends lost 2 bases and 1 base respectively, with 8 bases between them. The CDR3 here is CASSLNGAQETQYF. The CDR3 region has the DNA TGTGCCAGCAGCTTAAACGGAGCCCAAGAGACCCAGTACTTC.

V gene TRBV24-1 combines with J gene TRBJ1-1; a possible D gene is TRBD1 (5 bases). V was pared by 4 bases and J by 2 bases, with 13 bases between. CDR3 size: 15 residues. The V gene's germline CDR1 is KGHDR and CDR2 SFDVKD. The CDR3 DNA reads TGTGCCACCAGTGACTCCGGGACTGACAACACTGAAGCTTTCTTT. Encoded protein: CATSDSGTDNTEAFF.

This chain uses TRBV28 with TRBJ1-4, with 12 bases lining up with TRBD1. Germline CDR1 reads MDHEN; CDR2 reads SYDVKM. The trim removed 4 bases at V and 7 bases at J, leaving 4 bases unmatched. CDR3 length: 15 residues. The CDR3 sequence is CASSSPGQGAEKLFF. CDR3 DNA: TGTGCCAGCAGTTCCCCGGGACAGGGGGCTGAAAAACTGTTTTTT.

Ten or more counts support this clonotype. CDR3 nucleotides: TGCAGTGCAGCCGGACAGGCCGAGACCCAGTACTTC. It translates to CSAAGQAETQYF. This chain links TRBV20-1 with TRBJ2-5; TRBD1 matches at 7 bases. V was clipped by 6 bases and J by 5 bases; unmatched bases: 6. This CDR3 is 12 amino acids long. Per the germline V gene, CDR1 is DFQATT and CDR2 is SNEGSKA (reference sequence).

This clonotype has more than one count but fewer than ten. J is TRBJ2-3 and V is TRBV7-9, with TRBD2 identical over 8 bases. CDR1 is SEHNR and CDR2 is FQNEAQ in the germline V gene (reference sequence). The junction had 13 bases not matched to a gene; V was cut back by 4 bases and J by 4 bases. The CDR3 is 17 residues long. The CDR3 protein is CASSSTRGAPTADTQYF. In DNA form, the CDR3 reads TGTGCCAGCAGCTCGACGCGGGGGGCCCCAACAGCAGATACGCAGTATTTT.

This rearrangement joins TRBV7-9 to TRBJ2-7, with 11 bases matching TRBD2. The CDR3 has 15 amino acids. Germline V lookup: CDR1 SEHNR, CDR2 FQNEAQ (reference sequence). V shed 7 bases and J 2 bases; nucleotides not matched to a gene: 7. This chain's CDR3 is CASNPGLAGPYEQYF. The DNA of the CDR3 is TGTGCCAGCAACCCCGGACTAGCGGGCCCCTACGAGCAGTACTTC.

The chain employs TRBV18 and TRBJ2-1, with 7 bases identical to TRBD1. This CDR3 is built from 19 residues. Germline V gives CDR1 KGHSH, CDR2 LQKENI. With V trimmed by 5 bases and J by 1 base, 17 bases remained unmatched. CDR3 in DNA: TGTGCCAGCTCATCCGGGACAGTCGATCAATTAAAGTCCTACAATGAGCAGTTCTTC. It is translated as CASSSGTVDQLKSYNEQFF.

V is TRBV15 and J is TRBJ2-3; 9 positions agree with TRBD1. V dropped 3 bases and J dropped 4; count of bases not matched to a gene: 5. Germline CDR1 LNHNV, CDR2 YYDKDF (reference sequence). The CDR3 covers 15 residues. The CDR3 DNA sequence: TGTGCCACCAGCAGCGGCGGGACAGGGTCAGATACGCAGTATTTT. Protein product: CATSSGGTGSDTQYF.

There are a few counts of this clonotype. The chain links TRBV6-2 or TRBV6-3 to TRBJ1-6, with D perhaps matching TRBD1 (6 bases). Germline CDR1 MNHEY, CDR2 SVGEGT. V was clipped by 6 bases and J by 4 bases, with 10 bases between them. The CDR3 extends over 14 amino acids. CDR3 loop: CASSQDSYNSPLHF. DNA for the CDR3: TGTGCCAGCAGCCAGGACAGTTATAATTCACCCCTCCACTTT.

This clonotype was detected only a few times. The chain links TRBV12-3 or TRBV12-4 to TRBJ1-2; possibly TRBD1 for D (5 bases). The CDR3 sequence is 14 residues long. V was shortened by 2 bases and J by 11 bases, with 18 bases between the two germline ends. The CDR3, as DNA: TGTGCCAGCAGTTTAACGGGGACGGATGGGTTATACACCTTC. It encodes CASSLTGTDGLYTF.